The clone carrying this TCR beta chain has more than one count but fewer than ten. Its target is unknown. The source of the sample is a study of T cell repertoires in cytomegalovirus infection. The germline V gene encodes CDR1 MNHNS and CDR2 SASEGT. The CDR3 has 15 amino acids. V was shortened by 6 bases and J by 1 base, with 13 bases between the two germline ends. TCRdb itself ran the reads through MiXCR, one entry per CDR3 protein. The repertoire holds 20,000 to 25,000 distinct CDR3 sequences, with around 43% as singletons. The V call is TRBV6-1, the J call TRBJ1-5, with D uncertain. The TCR comes from a human donor in good health (CMV status not recorded). Some clones in this sample may be carry-over from other donors' samples. The input for sequencing was CD8+ T cells from cultured PBMCs, taken from culture after CMV antigen stimulation. The CDR3 nucleotides read TGTGCCAGCAGGGCGAGGGTGTTCAGCAATCAGCCCCAGCATTTT. Translating it yields CASRARVFSNQPQHF.